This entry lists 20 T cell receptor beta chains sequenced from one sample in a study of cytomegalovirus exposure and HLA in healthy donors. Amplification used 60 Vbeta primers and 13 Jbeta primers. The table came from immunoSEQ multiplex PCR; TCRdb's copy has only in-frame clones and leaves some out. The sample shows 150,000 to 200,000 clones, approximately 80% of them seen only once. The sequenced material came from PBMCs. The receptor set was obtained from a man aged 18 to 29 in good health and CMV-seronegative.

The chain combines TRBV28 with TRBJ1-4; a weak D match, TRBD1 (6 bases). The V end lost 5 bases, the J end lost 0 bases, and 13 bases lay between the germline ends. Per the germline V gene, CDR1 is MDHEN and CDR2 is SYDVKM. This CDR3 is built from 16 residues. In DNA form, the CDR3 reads TGTGCCAGCAGTCTCACGGACAGCGCAACTAATGAAAAACTGTTTTTT. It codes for CASSLTDSATNEKLFF.

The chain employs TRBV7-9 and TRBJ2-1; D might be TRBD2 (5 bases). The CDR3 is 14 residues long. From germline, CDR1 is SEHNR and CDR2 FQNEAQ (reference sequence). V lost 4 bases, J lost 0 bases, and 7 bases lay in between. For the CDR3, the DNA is TGTGCCAGCAGCTCGGGGAGCTCCTACAATGAGCAGTTCTTC. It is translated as CASSSGSSYNEQFF.

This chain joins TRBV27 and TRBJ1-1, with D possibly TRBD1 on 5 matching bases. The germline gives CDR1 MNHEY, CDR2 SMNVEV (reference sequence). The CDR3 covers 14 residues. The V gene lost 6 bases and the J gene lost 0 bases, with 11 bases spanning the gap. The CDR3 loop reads CASRGWGVNTEAFF. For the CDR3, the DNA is TGTGCCAGCAGGGGTTGGGGGGTGAACACTGAAGCTTTCTTT.

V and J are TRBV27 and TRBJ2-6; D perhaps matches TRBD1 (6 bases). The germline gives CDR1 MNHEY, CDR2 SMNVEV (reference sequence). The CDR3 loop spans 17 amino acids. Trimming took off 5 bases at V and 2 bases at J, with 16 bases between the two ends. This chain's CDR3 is CASSTLGGITGANVLTF. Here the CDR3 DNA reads TGTGCCAGCAGTACCTTAGGGGGAATCACTGGGGCCAACGTCCTGACTTTC.

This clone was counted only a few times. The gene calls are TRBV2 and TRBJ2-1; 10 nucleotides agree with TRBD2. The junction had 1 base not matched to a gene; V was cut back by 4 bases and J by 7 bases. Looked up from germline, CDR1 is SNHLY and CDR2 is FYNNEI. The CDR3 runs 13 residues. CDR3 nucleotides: TGTGCCAGCAGTGTACTAGCGGGGAATGAGCAGTTCTTC. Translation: CASSVLAGNEQFF.

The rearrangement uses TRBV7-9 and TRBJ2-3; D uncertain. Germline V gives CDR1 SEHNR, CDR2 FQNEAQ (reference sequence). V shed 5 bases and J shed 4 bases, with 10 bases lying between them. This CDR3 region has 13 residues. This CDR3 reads CASSPTHSDTQYF. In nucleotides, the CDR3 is TGTGCCAGCAGCCCCACGCACTCAGATACGCAGTATTTT. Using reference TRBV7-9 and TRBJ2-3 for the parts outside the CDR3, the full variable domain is DTGVSQNPRHKITKRGQNVTFRCDPISEHNRLYWYRQTLGQGPEFLTYFQNEAQLEKSRLLSDRFSAERPKGSFSTLEIQRTEQGDSAMYLCASSPTHSDTQYFGPGTRLTVL.

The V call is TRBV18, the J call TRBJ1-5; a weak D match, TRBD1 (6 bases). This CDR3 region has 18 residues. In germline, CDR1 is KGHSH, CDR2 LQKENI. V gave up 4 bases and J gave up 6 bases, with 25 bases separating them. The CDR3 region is CASSLAFTAGVIGQPQHF. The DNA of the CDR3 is TGTGCCAGCTCACTGGCATTTACGGCAGGGGTGATAGGTCAGCCCCAGCATTTT.

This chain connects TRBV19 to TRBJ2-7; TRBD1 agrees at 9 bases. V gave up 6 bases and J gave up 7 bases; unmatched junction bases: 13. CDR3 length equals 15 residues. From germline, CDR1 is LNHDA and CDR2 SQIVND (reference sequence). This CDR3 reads CASSRTGTGSGEQYF. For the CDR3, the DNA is TGTGCCAGTAGCCGTACCGGGACAGGGTCGGGGGAGCAGTACTTC.

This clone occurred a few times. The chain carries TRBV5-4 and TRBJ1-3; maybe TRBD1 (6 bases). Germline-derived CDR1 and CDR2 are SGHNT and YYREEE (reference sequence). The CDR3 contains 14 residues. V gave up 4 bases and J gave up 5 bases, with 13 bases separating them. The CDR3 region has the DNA TGTGCCAGCAGCACACAGGGAGTTAGAAACACCATATATTTT. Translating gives CASSTQGVRNTIYF.

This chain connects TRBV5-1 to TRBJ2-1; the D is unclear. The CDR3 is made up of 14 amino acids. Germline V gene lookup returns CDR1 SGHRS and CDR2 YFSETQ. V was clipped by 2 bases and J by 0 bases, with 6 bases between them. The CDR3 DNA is TGCGCCAGCAGCTTTCCTAGCTCCTACAATGAGCAGTTCTTC. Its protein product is CASSFPSSYNEQFF.

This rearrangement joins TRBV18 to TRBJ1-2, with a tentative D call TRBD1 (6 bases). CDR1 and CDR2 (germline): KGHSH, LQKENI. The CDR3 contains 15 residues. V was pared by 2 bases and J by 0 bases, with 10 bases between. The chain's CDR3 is CASSPLDSSNYGYTF. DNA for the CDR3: TGTGCCAGCTCACCATTGGACAGCTCTAACTATGGCTACACCTTC.

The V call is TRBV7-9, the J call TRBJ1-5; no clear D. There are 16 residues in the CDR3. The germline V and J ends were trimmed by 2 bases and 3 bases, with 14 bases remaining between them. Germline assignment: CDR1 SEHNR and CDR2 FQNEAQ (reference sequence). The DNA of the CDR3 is TGTGCCAGCAGCTTATACCGGCAGGATTACAATCAGCCCCAGCATTTT. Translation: CASSLYRQDYNQPQHF.

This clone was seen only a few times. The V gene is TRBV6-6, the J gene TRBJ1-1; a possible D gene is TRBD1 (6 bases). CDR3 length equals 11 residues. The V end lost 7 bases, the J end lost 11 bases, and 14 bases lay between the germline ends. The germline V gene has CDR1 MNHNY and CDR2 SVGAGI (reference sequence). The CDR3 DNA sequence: TGTGCCAGCACCTATACAGGGTTTGCTTTCTTT. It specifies CASTYTGFAFF.

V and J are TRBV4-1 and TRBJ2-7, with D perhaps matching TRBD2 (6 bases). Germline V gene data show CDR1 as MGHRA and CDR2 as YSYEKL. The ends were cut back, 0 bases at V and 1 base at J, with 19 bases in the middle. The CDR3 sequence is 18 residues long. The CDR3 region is CASSQDVSSAGRSYEQYF. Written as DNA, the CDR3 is TGCGCCAGCAGCCAAGATGTTTCCTCGGCGGGGAGATCCTACGAGCAGTACTTC.

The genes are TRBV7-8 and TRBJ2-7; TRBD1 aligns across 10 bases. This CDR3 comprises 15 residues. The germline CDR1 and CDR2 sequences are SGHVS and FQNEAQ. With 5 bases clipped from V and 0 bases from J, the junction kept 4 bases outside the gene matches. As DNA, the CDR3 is TGTGCCAGCAGCCGAGGGACAGGGGCCTCCTACGAGCAGTACTTC. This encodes CASSRGTGASYEQYF.

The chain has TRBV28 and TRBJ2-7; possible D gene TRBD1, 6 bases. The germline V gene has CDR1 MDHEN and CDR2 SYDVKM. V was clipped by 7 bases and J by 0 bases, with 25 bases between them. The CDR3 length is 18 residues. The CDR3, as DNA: TGTGCCAGCAATTCCCGGACGGTGTCAGGGGCGAACTCCTACGAGCAGTACTTC. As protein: CASNSRTVSGANSYEQYF.

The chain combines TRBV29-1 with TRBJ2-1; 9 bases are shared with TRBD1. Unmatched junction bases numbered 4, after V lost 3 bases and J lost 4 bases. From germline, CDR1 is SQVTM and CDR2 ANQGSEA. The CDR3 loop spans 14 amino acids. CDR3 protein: CSVDDRGIYNEQFF. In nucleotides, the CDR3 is TGCAGCGTTGACGACAGGGGGATTTACAATGAGCAGTTCTTC.

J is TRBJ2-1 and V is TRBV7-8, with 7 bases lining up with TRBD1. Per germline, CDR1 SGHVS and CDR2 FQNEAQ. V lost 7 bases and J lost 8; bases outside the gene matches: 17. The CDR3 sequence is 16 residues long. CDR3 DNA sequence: TGTGCCAGCACCACCTACAGGGGTCGGGGAGTCTATGAGCAGTTCTTC. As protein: CASTTYRGRGVYEQFF.

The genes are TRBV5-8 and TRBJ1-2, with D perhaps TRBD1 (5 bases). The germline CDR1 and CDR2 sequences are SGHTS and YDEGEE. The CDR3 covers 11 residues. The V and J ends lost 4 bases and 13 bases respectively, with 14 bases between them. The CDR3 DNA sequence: TGTGCCAGCAGCCACGGGACTCCGTCCACCTTC. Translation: CASSHGTPSTF.

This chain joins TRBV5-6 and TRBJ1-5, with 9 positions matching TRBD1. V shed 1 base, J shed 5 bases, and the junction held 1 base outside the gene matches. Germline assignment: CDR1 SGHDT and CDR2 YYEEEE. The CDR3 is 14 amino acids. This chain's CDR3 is CASSLWDRDQPQHF. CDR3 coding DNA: TGTGCCAGCAGCTTGTGGGACAGGGATCAGCCCCAGCATTTT.